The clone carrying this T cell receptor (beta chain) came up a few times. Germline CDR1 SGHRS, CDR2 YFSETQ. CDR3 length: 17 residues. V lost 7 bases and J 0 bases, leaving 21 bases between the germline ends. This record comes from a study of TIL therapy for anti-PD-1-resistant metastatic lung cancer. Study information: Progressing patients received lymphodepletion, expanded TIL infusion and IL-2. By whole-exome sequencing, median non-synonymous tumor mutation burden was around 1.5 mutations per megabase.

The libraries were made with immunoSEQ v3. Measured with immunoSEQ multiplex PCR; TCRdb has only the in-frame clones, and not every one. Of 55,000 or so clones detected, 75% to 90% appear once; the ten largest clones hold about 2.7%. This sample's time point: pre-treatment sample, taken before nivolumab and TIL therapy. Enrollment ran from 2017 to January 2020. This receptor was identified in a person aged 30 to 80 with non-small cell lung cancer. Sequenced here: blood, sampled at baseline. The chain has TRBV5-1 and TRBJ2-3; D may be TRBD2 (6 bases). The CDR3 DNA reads TGCGCCAGCCCCCCGGGACTTATCCGGTCTAGCACAGATACGCAGTATTTT. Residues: CASPPGLIRSSTDTQYF.